This T cell receptor (beta chain) is drawn from a study of PD-1 blockade in classical Hodgkin lymphoma. Study background: On a schedule of every 2 weeks, patients received nivolumab 3 mg/kg intravenously. General study points: Healthy donors were reported to have higher baseline TCR diversity than newly diagnosed patients.

The CDR3 is 16 amino acids. Germline V CDR1 and CDR2: MNHNS, SASEGT. The V gene lost 4 bases and the J gene lost 2 bases, with 17 bases spanning the gap. This clone was observed a single time. Its antigen is undetermined. Data came from immunoSEQ multiplex PCR; TCRdb stores just in-frame clones and leaves some out. The sample includes 10,000 to 14,000 clones, over 70% of them seen just once. In every patient, relapse followed autologous stem cell transplantation, while exposure to brentuximab vedotin differed. The TCR was taken from a human donor with classical Hodgkin lymphoma. This chain uses TRBV6-1 with TRBJ1-1; D gene unclear. Source: peripheral blood mononuclear cells (PBMCs), taken at baseline. DNA for the CDR3: TGTGCCAGCAGTGGACAAGTTGGATGGAAAAACACTGAAGCTTTCTTT. It codes for CASSGQVGWKNTEAFF.